Listed here are 17 T cell receptor beta chains from one sample, sequenced in a study of CD8+ T cells in alopecia areata. Reverse transcribed after extraction, RNA yielded cDNA as the sequencing template. The data were produced by immunoSEQ multiplex PCR, yet TCRdb's version contains in-frame clones alone and is incomplete. This table holds roughly 250,000 clones, 65% to 70% found once. Sequencing was performed on CD4+ T cells sorted from blood, taken at week 0. The source of these receptors is a human donor with alopecia areata.

The rearrangement links TRBV4-1 to TRBJ1-2; D is unresolved. This CDR3 has 14 residues. With 6 bases removed from V and 6 bases from J, the gap between germline ends came to 17 bases. Per the germline V gene, CDR1 is MGHRA and CDR2 is YSYEKL. CDR3 DNA: TGCGCCAGCAGTTCTGACCATCAGCTCAATGGCTACACCTTC. Amino acid sequence: CASSSDHQLNGYTF.

The chain couples TRBV29-1 to TRBJ2-3, with 9 bases aligning to TRBD2. This CDR3 has 17 amino acids. V gave up 3 bases and J gave up 1 base; unmatched junction bases: 11. CDR1 is SQVTM, CDR2 ANQGSEA, per germline. CDR3 protein: CSVDEAGGPSGTDTQYF. The CDR3 DNA sequence: TGCAGCGTTGATGAAGCGGGGGGCCCGTCGGGCACAGATACGCAGTATTTT.

The chain carries TRBV29-1 and TRBJ1-2; D possibly corresponds to TRBD1 (6 bases). CDR3 length equals 12 residues. V shed 7 bases and J shed 0 bases, with 9 bases lying between them. Per the germline V gene, CDR1 is SQVTM and CDR2 is ANQGSEA. CDR3 amino acids: CSGQVPNYGYTF. DNA of the CDR3: TGCAGCGGACAGGTTCCTAACTATGGCTACACCTTC.

The CDR3 sequence: CAPAGEGYGYTF. CDR3 in DNA: TGTGCACCGGCCGGAGAGGGCTATGGCTACACCTTC. The rearrangement uses TRBV12-2 and TRBJ1-2. TRBV12-2 is noted as a pseudogene. The CDR3 extends over 12 amino acids.

This rearrangement joins TRBV2 to TRBJ2-5, with TRBD1 matching over 9 bases. The trim removed 7 bases at V and 6 bases at J, leaving 15 bases unmatched. Germline V gene sequence: CDR1 SNHLY, CDR2 FYNNEI. The CDR3 covers 16 residues. CDR3 region: CASNNIPGTGFKTQYF. The CDR3 DNA follows: TGTGCCAGCAACAATATTCCCGGGACAGGGTTCAAGACCCAGTACTTC.

The CDR3 nucleotides are TGTGCCAGCTCACCACCAGGGTTGTACGAGCAGTACTTC. It specifies CASSPPGLYEQYF. This chain joins TRBV18 and TRBJ2-7; D unclear. This CDR3 spans 13 amino acids. V lost 0 bases, J lost 4 bases, and 7 bases lay in between. The germline gives CDR1 KGHSH, CDR2 LQKENI. Complete variable domain (other parts from reference TRBV18 and TRBJ2-7): NAGVMQNPRHLVRRRGQEARLRCSPMKGHSHVYWYRQLPEEGLKFMVYLQKENIIDESGMPKERFSAEFPKEGPSILRIQQVVRGDSAAYFCASSPPGLYEQYFGPGTRLTVT.

V usage is TRBV30 and J usage is TRBJ2-4; either TRBD1 or TRBD2 may fit D (6 bases each). The germline gives CDR1 GTSNPN, CDR2 SVGIG (reference sequence). The CDR3 runs 14 residues. Trimming stripped 4 bases from V and 8 bases from J, with 18 bases between. The CDR3 region has the DNA TGTGCCTGGACCCAAGGGGGGTCGAGGGACATTCAGTACTTC. Its protein product is CAWTQGGSRDIQYF.

V gene TRBV15 combines with J gene TRBJ2-3; D gene uncertain. The length of the CDR3 is 15 residues. CDR1 is LNHNV and CDR2 is YYDKDF in the germline V gene (reference sequence). Trimming removed 5 bases from V and 3 bases from J, with 15 bases in between. The CDR3 sequence: CATSGPGLNTDTQYF. CDR3 DNA sequence: TGTGCCACCAGCGGACCGGGCCTCAATACAGATACGCAGTATTTT.

The J gene is TRBJ2-5, the V gene TRBV5-6; D uncertain. The V end lost 0 bases, the J end lost 5 bases, and 14 bases lay between the germline ends. CDR1 and CDR2 from the germline V gene are SGHDT and YYEEEE. This CDR3 has 15 amino acids. The DNA for the CDR3 is TGTGCCAGCAGCTTGGCAGGAGCCCCTTGGGAGACCCAGTACTTC. Translating it yields CASSLAGAPWETQYF.

Concerning this clone: The same CDR3 also results from other DNA sequences found in this sample. The genes are TRBV29-1 and TRBJ2-5; a possible D gene is TRBD2 (5 bases). The V gene's germline CDR1 is SQVTM and CDR2 ANQGSEA. The CDR3 extends over 12 amino acids. V was clipped by 3 bases and J by 1 base, with 6 bases between them. The CDR3 is CSVERAQETQYF. In nucleotides, the CDR3 is TGCAGCGTTGAGAGGGCCCAAGAGACCCAGTACTTC.

This sequence joins TRBV20-1 and TRBJ2-7; possibly TRBD2 for D (6 bases). The CDR3 runs 10 residues. Deletions cut 6 bases from V and 5 bases from J, with 8 bases between. The germline CDR1 and CDR2 sequences are DFQATT and SNEGSKA (reference sequence). The CDR3 DNA is TGCAGTGCGCGGAGGGACGAGCAGTACTTC. Translated: CSARRDEQYF.

This clone showed up just a few times. The chain has TRBV10-3 and TRBJ2-7; D might be TRBD1 or TRBD2, each matching 5 bases. The CDR3 totals 14 residues. From germline, CDR1 is ENHRY and CDR2 SYGVKD. Trimming left V 3 bases short and J 1 base short, with 10 bases between. The CDR3 reads CAISERDGSYEQYF. CDR3 coding DNA: TGTGCCATCAGTGAAAGGGACGGGTCCTACGAGCAGTACTTC.

This clone was detected only once. This chain joins TRBV29-1 and TRBJ2-1, with D possibly TRBD2 on 5 matching bases. Germline V gene data show CDR1 as SQVTM and CDR2 as ANQGSEA. With 7 bases removed from V and 7 bases from J, the gap between germline ends came to 8 bases. The CDR3 is 10 amino acids. For the CDR3, the DNA is TGCAGCGCCTGGAGGAATGAGCAGTTCTTC. Its protein product is CSAWRNEQFF.

V is TRBV29-1 and J is TRBJ1-1; the match to TRBD1 covers 10 bases. CDR1 is SQVTM, CDR2 ANQGSEA, per germline. The CDR3 extends over 15 amino acids. The CDR3: CRRDRGQTMNTEAFF. The CDR3 DNA sequence: TGCAGAAGGGACAGGGGCCAAACCATGAACACTGAAGCTTTCTTT.

The J gene is TRBJ1-6, the V gene TRBV27, with D tentatively TRBD1 (6 bases). Trimming removed 6 bases at V and 7 bases at J, with 13 bases between. Germline V gene sequence: CDR1 MNHEY, CDR2 SMNVEV (reference sequence). The CDR3 covers 14 residues. CDR3 sequence: CASRDQGFNSPLHF. CDR3 nucleotides: TGTGCCAGCAGAGACCAGGGGTTCAATTCACCCCTCCACTTT.

CDR3 sequence: CASSQGGEKLFF. The CDR3 DNA sequence: TGTGCCAGCAGCCAGGGTGGGGAAAAACTGTTTTTT. This chain connects TRBV4-2 to TRBJ1-4, with D unresolved. V was pared by 3 bases and J by 8 bases, with 7 bases between. This CDR3 is 12 amino acids long. The germline gives CDR1 LGHNA, CDR2 YNFKEQ.

V gene TRBV14 combines with J gene TRBJ1-2, with D perhaps TRBD1 (5 bases). The CDR3 loop spans 13 amino acids. V was shortened by 4 bases and J by 4 bases, with 10 bases between the two germline ends. CDR1 is SGHDN and CDR2 is FVKESK in the germline V gene. CDR3 DNA: TGTGCCAGCAGCCCATCAGGGATCTATGGCTACACCTTC. Its protein is CASSPSGIYGYTF.